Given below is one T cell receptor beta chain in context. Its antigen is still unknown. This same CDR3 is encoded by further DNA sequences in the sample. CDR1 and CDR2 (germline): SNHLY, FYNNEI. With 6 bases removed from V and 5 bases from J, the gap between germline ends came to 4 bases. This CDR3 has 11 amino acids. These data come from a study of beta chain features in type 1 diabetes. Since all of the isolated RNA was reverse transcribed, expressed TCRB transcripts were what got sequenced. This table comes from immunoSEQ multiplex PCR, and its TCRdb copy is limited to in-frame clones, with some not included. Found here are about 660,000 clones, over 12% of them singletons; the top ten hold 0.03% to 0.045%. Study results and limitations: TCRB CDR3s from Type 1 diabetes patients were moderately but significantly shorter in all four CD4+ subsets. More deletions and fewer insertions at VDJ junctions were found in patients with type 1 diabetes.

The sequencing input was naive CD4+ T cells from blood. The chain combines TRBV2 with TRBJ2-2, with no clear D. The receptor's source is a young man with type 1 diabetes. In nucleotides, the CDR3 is TGTGCCAGCAGCCTGACCGGGGAGCTGTTTTTT. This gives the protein CASSLTGELFF.